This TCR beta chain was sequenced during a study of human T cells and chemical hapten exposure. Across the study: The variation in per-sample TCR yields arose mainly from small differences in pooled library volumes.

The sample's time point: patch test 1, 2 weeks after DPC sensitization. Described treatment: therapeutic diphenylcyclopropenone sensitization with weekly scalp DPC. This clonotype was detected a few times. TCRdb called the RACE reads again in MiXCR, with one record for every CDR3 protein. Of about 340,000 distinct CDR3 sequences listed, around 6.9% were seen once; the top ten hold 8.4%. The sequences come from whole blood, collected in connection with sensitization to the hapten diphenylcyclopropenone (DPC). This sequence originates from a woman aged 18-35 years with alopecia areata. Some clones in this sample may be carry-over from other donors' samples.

CDR3 protein: CASSEEYSSSYNEQFF. For the CDR3, the DNA is TGTGCCAGCAGTGAAGAGTACTCAAGCTCCTACAATGAGCAGTTCTTC. The chain couples TRBV2 to TRBJ2-1, with D unclear. Germline V lookup: CDR1 SNHLY, CDR2 FYNNEI. The CDR3 sequence is 16 residues long. The ends were cut back, 1 base at V and 0 bases at J, with 10 bases in the middle.